A selection of T cell receptor beta chains follows, all from one sample in a study of T cells in narcolepsy. Data came from immunoSEQ multiplex PCR; TCRdb stores just in-frame clones and leaves some out. The sample includes roughly 25,000 clones, more than 80% seen only once; the top ten take approximately 1.3%. The sample consisted of CD45RA- memory CD4+ T cells from PBMCs. Receptors originate from a human donor with narcolepsy. Both conserved end residues are part of each CDR3. The D gene is left open where the match is weak. Some rows mark clone size as missing; the rest say once, few, many or name a class of expanded clone.

J	size	D	V	length	CDR3	DNA
TRBJ1-4	.	TRBD1	TRBV5-1	16	CASSPRDSATNEKLFF	TGCGCCAGCAGCCCCAGGGACAGTGCAACTAATGAAAAACTGTTTTTT
TRBJ1-1	few	.	TRBV13	14	CASKHPGGGTEAFF	TGTGCCAGCAAACACCCGGGTGGGGGGACTGAAGCTTTCTTT
TRBJ1-2	.	TRBD1	TRBV11-2	14	CASSRGQPGDGYTF	TGTGCCAGCAGCAGGGGACAGCCGGGGGATGGCTACACCTTC
TRBJ1-4	few	.	TRBV19	15	CASRRLGGENEKLFF	TGTGCCAGTAGGCGCCTCGGAGGAGAAAATGAAAAACTGTTTTTT
TRBJ1-2	.	.	TRBV5-4	15	CASSLGIRRDYGYTF	TGTGCCAGCAGCTTGGGGATCCGGAGGGACTATGGCTACACCTTC
TRBJ2-1	.	TRBD2	TRBV6-7	14	CASSGTSGRNEQFF	TGTGCCAGCAGCGGGACTAGCGGGAGGAATGAGCAGTTCTTC
TRBJ1-1	.	TRBD1	TRBV7-9	14	CASRQSGGGSEAFF	TGTGCCAGCAGACAAAGCGGAGGGGGCTCTGAAGCTTTCTTT
TRBJ2-1	once	.	TRBV19	16	CASSSVRMLRNNEQFF	TGTGCCAGTAGTTCGGTCCGCATGTTGAGGAACAATGAGCAGTTCTTC
TRBJ2-3	.	.	TRBV4-2	16	CASSQEGPPRTDTQYF	TGTGCCAGCAGCCAAGAGGGGCCACCTCGCACAGATACGCAGTATTTT
TRBJ2-3	few	TRBD2	TRBV2	17	CASSPRAGGPSADTQYF	TGTGCCAGCAGTCCGAGAGCGGGAGGGCCAAGTGCAGATACGCAGTATTTT
TRBJ2-2	.	TRBD1	TRBV2	15	CASSPQGRNTGELFF	TGTGCCAGCAGTCCACAGGGGAGAAACACCGGGGAGCTGTTTTTT
TRBJ2-7	.	TRBD1	TRBV9	15	CASSVAEQGVDEQYF	TGTGCCAGCAGCGTAGCAGAACAGGGGGTCGACGAGCAGTACTTC
TRBJ2-3	.	TRBD2	TRBV29-1	12	CSAGGGSDTQYF	TGCAGCGCTGGGGGGGGTTCGGATACGCAGTATTTT
TRBJ2-7	.	.	TRBV11-2	12	CASSISRYEQYF	TGTGCCAGCAGCATAAGCCGGTACGAGCAGTACTTC
TRBJ1-1	.	.	TRBV5-1	14	CASSLDSGETEAFF	TGCGCCAGCAGCTTGGATTCAGGGGAAACTGAAGCTTTCTTT
TRBJ1-4	.	TRBD1	TRBV13	15	CASSTGTGLREKLFF	TGTGCCAGCAGCACGGGGACAGGGTTAAGAGAAAAACTGTTTTTT
TRBJ2-2	.	.	TRBV19	15	CAARGHLPNTGELFF	TGTGCCGCCAGGGGCCACCTTCCGAACACCGGGGAGCTGTTTTTT
TRBJ2-7	.	TRBD2	TRBV27	17	CASSSGLAGGGPREQYF	TGTGCCAGCAGTTCGGGACTAGCGGGAGGAGGGCCCCGCGAGCAGTACTTC
TRBJ1-4	.	.	TRBV11-2	14	CASSFAGHTEKLFF	TGTGCCAGCAGCTTCGCAGGGCACACAGAAAAACTGTTTTTT
TRBJ2-1	.	TRBD2	TRBV7-9	17	CASRMTSGLSSYNEQFF	TGTGCCAGCAGGATGACTAGCGGGTTGAGCTCCTACAATGAGCAGTTCTTC
TRBJ1-1	.	.	TRBV6-1	13	CASREGSRTEAFF	TGTGCCAGCAGGGAGGGTAGCCGCACTGAAGCTTTCTTT
TRBJ1-1	.	TRBD1	TRBV5-4	16	CASSRSGQVGDTEAFF	TGTGCCAGCAGCCGCTCGGGACAGGTCGGTGACACTGAAGCTTTCTTT
TRBJ2-3	.	.	TRBV19	15	CASSAGPGSTDTQYF	TGTGCCAGTAGCGCTGGTCCAGGTAGCACAGATACGCAGTATTTT
TRBJ1-1	.	.	TRBV6-1	17	CASSEPSDGARDTEAFF	TGTGCCAGCAGTGAACCTTCGGACGGCGCGAGGGACACTGAAGCTTTCTTT
TRBJ2-1	.	.	TRBV5-1	16	CASSLMAVNSYNEQFF	TGCGCCAGCAGCTTGATGGCGGTTAACTCCTACAATGAGCAGTTCTTC
TRBJ2-7	.	TRBD2	TRBV27	18	CASSLWVGAGGPPYEQYF	TGTGCCAGCAGTTTATGGGTAGGCGCGGGAGGACCACCCTACGAGCAGTACTTC
TRBJ2-7	.	TRBD2	TRBV5-4	17	CASSLGASSGNFFEQYF	TGTGCCAGCAGCTTGGGGGCCTCTAGCGGGAACTTTTTCGAGCAGTACTTC
TRBJ2-5	.	TRBD2	TRBV5-1	15	CASRGTSGSVETQYF	TGCGCCAGCAGGGGGACTAGCGGGAGTGTAGAGACCCAGTACTTC
TRBJ1-3	.	TRBD1	TRBV25-1	13	CGRDRVPGNTIYF	TGTGGGCGGGACAGGGTCCCTGGAAACACCATATATTTT
TRBJ1-2	.	.	TRBV6-5	15	CASSYSYSGAYGYTF	TGTGCCAGCAGTTACTCGTACTCAGGGGCCTATGGCTACACCTTC
TRBJ1-5	.	.	TRBV28	16	CASSSGAGPYNQPQHF	TGTGCCAGCAGCTCTGGGGCAGGGCCTTACAATCAGCCCCAGCATTTT
TRBJ2-1	.	TRBD2	TRBV4-2	16	CASSRKLAGVANEQFF	TGTGCCAGCAGCCGGAAACTAGCGGGAGTCGCGAATGAGCAGTTCTTC
TRBJ2-5	.	.	TRBV11-1	16	CASSSPGQKLQETQYF	TGTGCCAGCAGCTCACCGGGACAAAAATTACAAGAGACCCAGTACTTC
TRBJ2-4	.	.	TRBV19	15	CASSSVMSPGDIQYF	TGTGCCAGTAGTAGTGTAATGAGCCCAGGGGACATTCAGTACTTC
TRBJ2-5	.	TRBD2	TRBV7-2	18	CASSLAVRTSGRQETQYF	TGTGCCAGCAGCTTAGCGGTCAGGACTAGCGGGAGACAAGAGACCCAGTACTTC
TRBJ1-5	.	.	TRBV19	13	CASSGPGEWPQHF	TGTGCCAGTAGCGGACCGGGAGAATGGCCCCAGCATTTT
TRBJ2-1	few	.	TRBV5-4	15	CASSVGGLPGNEQFF	TGTGCCAGCAGCGTGGGGGGTCTTCCGGGGAATGAGCAGTTCTTC
TRBJ2-7	.	TRBD2	TRBV7-2	15	CASSLKGSKQREWYF	TGTGCCAGCAGCTTAAAGGGTAGTAAGCAGCGGGAATGGTACTTC
TRBJ2-1	.	.	TRBV25-1	15	CASSESKQVYNEQFF	TGTGCCAGCAGTGAATCAAAACAGGTCTACAATGAGCAGTTCTTC
TRBJ2-7	.	TRBD1	TRBV5-6	16	CASSPGAGQGASEQYF	TGTGCCAGCAGCCCGGGGGCGGGACAGGGGGCCAGCGAGCAGTACTTC
TRBJ1-1	.	.	TRBV19	14	CASSIQGLNTEAFF	TGTGCCAGTAGTATACAGGGGTTGAACACTGAAGCTTTCTTT